This entry concerns a single T cell receptor (beta chain). Its antigen is as yet unknown. The CDR3 is made up of 15 amino acids. CDR1 is DFQATT, CDR2 SNEGSKA, per germline (reference sequence). V lost 3 bases, J lost 2 bases, and 15 bases lay in between. The sample belongs to a study of T cells in Graves' hyperthyroidism and ophthalmopathy. Overall study results and limits: A model of 13 V-J features distinguished ophthalmopathy from stable hyperthyroidism.

It was roughly 10 ml of fresh peripheral blood that supplied the PBMCs. TCR beta CDR3 regions were amplified from RNA. HTBI primers drove first-round RT-PCR of the TCR CDR3. TCRdb re-called the multiplex PCR reads with MiXCR, one entry per CDR3 protein. The sample shows approximately 710,000 distinct CDR3 sequences, around 15% of them seen only once. The sample was blood. This TCR was recovered from a man aged 45-65 years with Graves' hyperthyroidism. The gene calls are TRBV20-1 and TRBJ2-3, with D tentatively TRBD1 (5 bases). The CDR3 region is CSASETQGATDTQYF. The CDR3 DNA reads TGCAGTGCTAGCGAGACCCAGGGTGCCACAGATACGCAGTATTTT.